The 21 T cell receptor beta chains below come from one sample, sequenced in a study of cytomegalovirus exposure and HLA in healthy donors. With 60 Vbeta and 13 Jbeta primers, the PCR was carried out. Using immunoSEQ multiplex PCR, the repertoire was profiled, and TCRdb retains in-frame clones only, with some absent. The sample records 160,000 or so clones, around three quarters being singletons. The sample consisted of PBMCs. The receptors were sampled from a man aged 35 to 55 in good health and CMV-seronegative.

This clone was found a few times. The chain has TRBV6-1 and TRBJ2-1, with D maybe TRBD1 (5 bases). The CDR3 is 15 residues long. The ends were cut back, 2 bases at V and 1 base at J, with 9 bases in the middle. CDR1 and CDR2 (germline): MNHNS, SASEGT. CDR3 DNA sequence: TGTGCCAGCAGTGAACTATCAGGGTCCTACAATGAGCAGTTCTTC. This encodes CASSELSGSYNEQFF.

This chain connects TRBV7-8 to TRBJ2-7; TRBD1 might be the D (5 bases). V gave up 0 bases and J gave up 3 bases, with 12 bases separating them. CDR1 and CDR2 from the germline V gene are SGHVS and FQNEAQ. The CDR3 is 15 residues long. The CDR3 bases are TGTGCCAGCAGCTTAGCCCCGACAGCCAACTACGAGCAGTACTTC. Encoded protein: CASSLAPTANYEQYF.

The V gene is TRBV27, the J gene TRBJ2-5; D is perhaps TRBD2 (5 bases). In germline, CDR1 is MNHEY, CDR2 SMNVEV (reference sequence). This CDR3 has 22 amino acids. Trimming pared 5 bases from V and 5 bases from J, leaving 39 bases between. Here the CDR3 DNA reads TGTGCCAGCAGTCCATTCCCCCCCTCCCCGGGGATCCGGGTCTCATCGCAGGAGACCCAGTACTTC. Amino acids: CASSPFPPSPGIRVSSQETQYF.

The CDR3 coding sequence is TGTGCCAGCAGTTCAGGACAGGGGTCTTACGAGCAGTACTTC. Protein: CASSSGQGSYEQYF. The rearrangement joins TRBV6-5 to TRBJ2-7; TRBD1 aligns across 9 bases. Germline CDR1 reads MNHEY; CDR2 reads SVGAGI. The CDR3 is 14 residues long. V was pared by 4 bases and J by 4 bases, with 5 bases of the junction left unmatched.

This clone occurred a few times. The chain has TRBV7-2 and TRBJ2-3; D not resolved. CDR1 is SGHTA, CDR2 FQGNSA, per germline. V was pared by 5 bases and J by 6 bases, with 6 bases between. CDR3 length: 11 residues. The CDR3 region has the DNA TGTGCCAGCAGCCAGTCGGATACGCAGTATTTT. It translates to CASSQSDTQYF. Supplemented by reference TRBV7-2 and TRBJ2-3, the full variable domain reads GAGVSQSPSNKVTEKGKDVELRCDPISGHTALYWYRQSLGQGLEFLIYFQGNSAPDKSGLPSDRFSAERTGGSVSTLTIQRTQQEDSAVYLCASSQSDTQYFGPGTRLTVL.

The chain links TRBV29-1 to TRBJ2-5; D not resolved. The CDR3 contains 13 residues. V was shortened by 7 bases and J by 0 bases, with 12 bases between the two germline ends. Germline V gene lookup returns CDR1 SQVTM and CDR2 ANQGSEA. CDR3 nucleotides: TGCAGCGGGTCGAGGTTGTACCAAGAGACCCAGTACTTC. Amino acid sequence: CSGSRLYQETQYF.

V usage is TRBV7-2 and J usage is TRBJ2-5; TRBD2 matches 8 bases. The CDR3 consists of 16 residues. V was pared by 2 bases and J by 1 base, with 6 bases of the junction left unmatched. The germline V gene encodes CDR1 SGHTA and CDR2 FQGNSA. CDR3 amino acids: CASSLSFSGGQETQYF. The DNA for the CDR3 is TGTGCCAGCAGCTTAAGTTTCAGCGGGGGCCAAGAGACCCAGTACTTC. Supplemented by reference TRBV7-2 and TRBJ2-5, the full variable domain reads GAGVSQSPSNKVTEKGKDVELRCDPISGHTALYWYRQSLGQGLEFLIYFQGNSAPDKSGLPSDRFSAERTGGSVSTLTIQRTQQEDSAVYLCASSLSFSGGQETQYFGPGTRLLVL.

V usage is TRBV7-8 and J usage is TRBJ2-1; D may be TRBD2 (6 bases). Germline V CDR1 and CDR2: SGHVS, FQNEAQ. Trimming stripped 4 bases from V and 5 bases from J, with 9 bases between. This CDR3 is 13 amino acids long. CDR3 loop: CASSSRRDNEQFF. CDR3 coding DNA: TGTGCCAGCAGCTCGAGGAGGGACAATGAGCAGTTCTTC.

J is TRBJ1-1 and V is TRBV28; TRBD1 aligns across 8 bases. This CDR3 region has 17 residues. Germline lookup yields CDR1 MDHEN and CDR2 SYDVKM. The ends lost 2 bases at V and 6 bases at J; junction bases unmatched: 14. CDR3 protein: CASSLDLWTGKGSEAFF. In DNA form, the CDR3 reads TGTGCCAGCAGTTTAGACCTCTGGACAGGGAAGGGGTCTGAAGCTTTCTTT.

This clone was picked up one time. The J gene is TRBJ1-2, the V gene TRBV4-3, with D possibly TRBD1 on 6 matching bases. The CDR3 has 15 amino acids. The ends were cut back, 4 bases at V and 0 bases at J, with 12 bases in the middle. Germline V CDR1 and CDR2: LGHNA, YSLEER. CDR3 nucleotide sequence: TGCGCCAGCAGCCGTAACAGGGATGCTAACTATGGCTACACCTTC. Translation gives CASSRNRDANYGYTF.

The V call is TRBV6-1, the J call TRBJ2-7, with 8 bases aligning to TRBD2. CDR3 length: 14 amino acids. The ends lost 1 base at V and 6 bases at J; junction bases unmatched: 5. Germline CDR1 reads MNHNS; CDR2 reads SASEGT. Here the CDR3 DNA reads TGTGCCAGCAGTGAAGAAGGCGGGAGGTCCGAGCAGTACTTC. Protein sequence: CASSEEGGRSEQYF.

The chain carries TRBV9 and TRBJ2-3; 8 nucleotides agree with TRBD1. The CDR3 is made up of 15 amino acids. V shed 4 bases and J 4 bases; nucleotides not matched to a gene: 8. Germline V gives CDR1 SGDLS, CDR2 YYNGEE. CDR3 in amino acids: CASSPQGASADTQYF. The CDR3 DNA reads as TGTGCCAGCAGCCCTCAGGGGGCATCGGCAGATACGCAGTATTTT.

This clone was observed a few times. The rearrangement joins TRBV7-2 to TRBJ2-7, with TRBD2 matching over 7 bases. Germline CDR1 reads SGHTA; CDR2 reads FQGNSA. The CDR3 totals 14 residues. With V trimmed by 1 base and J by 6 bases, 6 bases remained unmatched. The CDR3 nucleotides read TGTGCCAGCAGCTTAGAGGGAGGGGTCCGCGAGCAGTACTTC. Amino acids: CASSLEGGVREQYF.

Only one count was recorded for this clone. The chain links TRBV29-1 to TRBJ2-3, with 8 bases that match TRBD2. V shed 1 base and J 5 bases; nucleotides not matched to a gene: 5. From germline, CDR1 is SQVTM and CDR2 ANQGSEA. The length of the CDR3 is 14 residues. CDR3 coding DNA: TGCAGCGTTGAAGCGGGAGGGCTGGGAGATACGCAGTATTTT. Translated, it gives CSVEAGGLGDTQYF.

The chain links TRBV5-4 to TRBJ2-6; D call uncertain. The CDR3 has 15 residues. Trimming cost V 4 bases and J 0 bases, with 8 bases left between them. Germline V gene sequence: CDR1 SGHNT, CDR2 YYREEE (reference sequence). The CDR3 DNA follows: TGTGCCAGCAGCCCGTCGAGCTCTGGGGCCAACGTCCTGACTTTC. This translates into CASSPSSSGANVLTF.

The chain combines TRBV15 with TRBJ2-5; D possibly corresponds to TRBD1 (6 bases). The DNA end is more similar to TRBJ2-7, so the J call may be wrong. Germline V lookup: CDR1 LNHNV, CDR2 YYDKDF (reference sequence). This CDR3 has 14 residues. The CDR3 spells CATSPLRGPYEQYF. As DNA, the CDR3 is TGTGCCACCAGCCCCCTCAGGGGTCCCTACGAGCAGTACTTC.

CDR3 bases: TGTGCCAGCAGTACACTAGGAACTGAAAACACCGGGGAGCTGTTTTTT. Protein sequence: CASSTLGTENTGELFF. The V call is TRBV2, the J call TRBJ2-2; D is possibly TRBD2 (5 bases). The CDR3 has 16 amino acids. The germline V gene has CDR1 SNHLY and CDR2 FYNNEI. Trimming took 5 bases from V and 2 from J, leaving 15 bases between them.

The chain couples TRBV11-1 to TRBJ2-1, with TRBD2 matching 7 bases. This CDR3 contains 14 residues. The V and J ends lost 5 bases and 2 bases, in that order; junction bases with no gene match: 3. Germline V gene sequence: CDR1 SGHAT, CDR2 FQDESV (reference sequence). CDR3 DNA: TGTGCCAGCAGCACGGCGGGGGCCTACAATGAGCAGTTCTTC. The encoded protein is CASSTAGAYNEQFF.

The gene calls are TRBV7-8 and TRBJ2-1; the match to TRBD2 covers 11 bases. V gave up 4 bases and J gave up 2 bases; unmatched junction bases: 10. Per germline, CDR1 SGHVS and CDR2 FQNEAQ. The CDR3 spans 18 residues. The CDR3 DNA reads as TGTGCCAGCAGCTCTGTCCTAGCGGGAGGTTCCCCCTACAATGAGCAGTTCTTC. It encodes CASSSVLAGGSPYNEQFF.

This chain joins TRBV4-2 and TRBJ2-7, with 11 nucleotides matching TRBD2. Germline V gene lookup returns CDR1 LGHNA and CDR2 YNFKEQ. With 4 bases clipped from V and 6 bases from J, the junction kept 11 bases outside the gene matches. The CDR3 has 16 amino acids. The CDR3 nucleotides are TGTGCCAGCAGCCGCGAAACTAGCGGGAGATTGGGCGAGCAGTACTTC. This encodes CASSRETSGRLGEQYF.

J is TRBJ2-7 and V is TRBV9; 9 bases map to TRBD2. V dropped 4 bases and J dropped 2; count of bases not matched to a gene: 4. There are 14 residues in the CDR3. CDR1 SGDLS and CDR2 YYNGEE come from the germline V gene. The CDR3 protein is CASSPASGTYEQYF. In nucleotides, the CDR3 is TGTGCCAGCAGCCCGGCTAGCGGGACCTACGAGCAGTACTTC.